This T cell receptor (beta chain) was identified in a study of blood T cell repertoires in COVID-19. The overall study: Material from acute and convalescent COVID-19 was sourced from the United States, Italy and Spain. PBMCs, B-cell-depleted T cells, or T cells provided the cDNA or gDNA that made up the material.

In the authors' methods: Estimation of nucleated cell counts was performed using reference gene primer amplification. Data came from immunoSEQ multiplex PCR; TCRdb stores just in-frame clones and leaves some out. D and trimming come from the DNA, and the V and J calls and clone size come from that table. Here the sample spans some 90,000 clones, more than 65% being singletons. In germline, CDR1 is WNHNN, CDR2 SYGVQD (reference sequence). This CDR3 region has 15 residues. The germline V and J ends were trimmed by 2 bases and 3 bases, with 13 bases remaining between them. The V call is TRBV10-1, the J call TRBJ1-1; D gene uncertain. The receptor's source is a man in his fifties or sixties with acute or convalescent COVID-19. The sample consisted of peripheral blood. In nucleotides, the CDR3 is TGCGCCAGCAGTGAGGCTGGGTGGGCAGACACTGAAGCTTTCTTT. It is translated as CASSEAGWADTEAFF.